This is a list of T cell receptor beta chains from one sample in a study of T cells in Graves' hyperthyroidism and ophthalmopathy. TCRdb reprocessed the multiplex PCR reads with MiXCR, giving one entry per CDR3 protein. The top ten hold 10% to 12% of the sample, which has 450,000 to 550,000 distinct CDR3 sequences, around 24% seen once. Sequences were obtained from blood. Receptors were obtained from a woman aged 25 to 39 with Graves' ophthalmopathy. The CDR3 runs from the conserved cysteine through the conserved F or W. Fields, in order: clone size, D gene, J gene, V gene, CDR3 DNA, CDR3 protein. D genes are given only for firm matches. Rows may omit the clone size; those that give it use once, few, many or a size class.

>many|NA|TRBJ1-1|TRBV7-2
TGTGCCAGCAGCTTAGGGGCAAGAATCGTTGAAGCTTTCTTT
CASSLGARIVEAFF
>few|NA|TRBJ1-1|TRBV9
TGTGCCAGCAGCGTGGACAATGGGGGAACTGAAGCTTTCTTT
CASSVDNGGTEAFF
>many|TRBD1|TRBJ1-1|TRBV20-1
TGCAGTGCCCATTCCCGGGACAGGGGAGCAAACACTGAAGCTTTCTTT
CSAHSRDRGANTEAFF
>many|NA|TRBJ1-2|TRBV20-1
TGCAGTGCTACCCCAGGGGTCGTCGGCTACACCTTC
CSATPGVVGYTF
>many|NA|TRBJ1-1|TRBV6-1
TGTGCCAGCAGGTCCGGGACAACTGAAGCTTTCTTT
CASRSGTTEAFF
>many|TRBD2|TRBJ2-7|TRBV27
TGTGCCAGCGGATGGGGTTCCAGCGGGGGGCCGGGCGATACCTACGAGCAGTACTTC
CASGWGSSGGPGDTYEQYF
>NA|TRBD1|TRBJ1-1|TRBV6-2/TRBV6-3
TGTGCCAGCAGGGTATCCGGGACAGTTTTTGAAGCTTTCTTT
CASRVSGTVFEAFF
>few|NA|TRBJ2-7|TRBV4-3
TGCGCCAGCAGCCAAGATGGGGCCTACGAGCAGTACTTC
CASSQDGAYEQYF
>NA|TRBD2|TRBJ2-3|TRBV6-2/TRBV6-3
TGTGCCAGCACCCCTTCGACTAGCAGGCCCACAGATACGCAGTATTTT
CASTPSTSRPTDTQYF
>few|NA|TRBJ2-5|TRBV7-6
TGTGCCAGCAGCTTAAGAGAGGGGGTAGCAGGATGGGAACAGACCCAGTACTTC
CASSLREGVAGWEQTQYF
>many|NA|TRBJ1-1|TRBV19
TGTGCCAGTAGTATACTGCCGCAGGGTGACGCTGAAGCTTTCTTT
CASSILPQGDAEAFF
>few|TRBD1|TRBJ2-5|TRBV12-3/TRBV12-4
TGTGCCAGCCCACCGGGACAGGGGGTTCTTGAGACCCAGTACTTC
CASPPGQGVLETQYF
>few|NA|TRBJ1-1|TRBV28
TGTGCCACTCAAGACCGTAGGGCTCTGAACACTGAAGCTTTCTTT
CATQDRRALNTEAFF
>NA|NA|TRBJ2-5|TRBV7-8
TGTGCCAGCAGCTCAGGACGAGGGGGGCGCGAGACCCAGTACTTC
CASSSGRGGRETQYF
>NA|NA|TRBJ1-1|TRBV12-3/TRBV12-4
TGTGCCAGCAGCGACCTAAGGGGGGTAACTGAAGCTTTCTTT
CASSDLRGVTEAFF
>many|NA|TRBJ2-5|TRBV10-3
TGTGCCATCAGTGCGGTGACAGTAGAAGAGACCCAGTACTTC
CAISAVTVEETQYF
>many|NA|TRBJ2-7|TRBV5-1
TGCGCCAGCAGCTCCGCCGACAGAATCTACGAGCAGTACTTC
CASSSADRIYEQYF
>many|TRBD1|TRBJ1-5|TRBV12-3/TRBV12-4
TGTGCCAGCAGTTTAATGGGACAGGGGAATCAGCCCCAGCATTTT
CASSLMGQGNQPQHF
>few|NA|TRBJ2-7|TRBV19
TGTGCCAGTAGTATCTTGGTCGGGAGCGCGTACGAGCAGTACTTC
CASSILVGSAYEQYF
>few|NA|TRBJ2-5|TRBV5-1
TGCGCCAGCAGCTTAAATAAGCCGTACCAAGAGACCCAGTACTTC
CASSLNKPYQETQYF
>many|TRBD1|TRBJ2-7|TRBV2
TGTGCCAGCAGTGAGATAGGGGGCCCCTACGAGCAGTACTTC
CASSEIGGPYEQYF
>few|TRBD1|TRBJ1-1|TRBV12-3/TRBV12-4
TGTGCCAGCAGCCCCGACAGGGTGAAAGCTTTCTTT
CASSPDRVKAFF
>many|TRBD2|TRBJ2-5|TRBV6-1
TGTGCCAGCAGTGTCCTCCCCTCCGGGGGGGGCTCAGGGACCCAGTACTTC
CASSVLPSGGGSGTQYF
>many|NA|TRBJ1-2|TRBV10-3
TGTGCCATCAGTGAGACGCCCTATAGAACCAACAGGGACGGTTCTTTGGGCTACACCTTC
CAISETPYRTNRDGSLGYTF
>NA|NA|TRBJ1-2|TRBV6-5
TGTGCCAGCAGTTACGATAGGGAAATGTACTATGGCTACACCTTC
CASSYDREMYYGYTF
>many|TRBD1|TRBJ2-7|TRBV27
TGTGCCAGCAGTTTATCGATGCCCGGGACAGCCTACGAGCAGTACTTC
CASSLSMPGTAYEQYF
>NA|NA|TRBJ1-2|TRBV9
TGTGCCAGCAGCGTGGACCAGAACTATGGCTACACCTTC
CASSVDQNYGYTF
>NA|NA|TRBJ1-1|TRBV19
TGTGCCAGTAGTTCGGGCGGCCGTCGGACTGAAGCTTTCTTT
CASSSGGRRTEAFF
>many|TRBD1|TRBJ1-5|TRBV12-3/TRBV12-4
TGTGCCAGCAGTAATGACAGGGAGGGATGGGGTGGTCAGCCCCAGCATTTT
CASSNDREGWGGQPQHF
>NA|NA|TRBJ1-5|TRBV12-3/TRBV12-4
TGTGCCAGCAGTTTGCTCGACAATCAGCCCCAGCATTTT
CASSLLDNQPQHF
>many|NA|TRBJ1-1|TRBV12-3/TRBV12-4
TGTGCCAGCAGTTTTGGCGCGGGGATGAACACTGAAGCTTTCTTT
CASSFGAGMNTEAFF
>few|NA|TRBJ2-7|TRBV28
TGTGCCAGCCCCTTGTGGTACAACGAGCAGTACTTC
CASPLWYNEQYF
>many|TRBD1|TRBJ1-1|TRBV7-2
TGTGCCAGCAGCTACCGACAGGGAGGGAACACTGAAGCTTTCTTT
CASSYRQGGNTEAFF
>many|NA|TRBJ2-2|TRBV12-3/TRBV12-4
TGTGCCAGCAGTTCCCTTTTAACAGAAGGGGAGCTGTTTTTT
CASSSLLTEGELFF
>NA|TRBD1|TRBJ1-1|TRBV29-1
TGCAGCGTCCGACAGGGGGGGGTGAACACTGAAGCTTTCTTT
CSVRQGGVNTEAFF
>few|TRBD1|TRBJ1-2|TRBV9
TGTGCCAGCACCCGGGACAGGGGAAACTATGGCTACACCTTC
CASTRDRGNYGYTF
>many|NA|TRBJ1-1|TRBV2
TGTGCCAGCAGCCACGTCCCGGGTGACGGGACTGAAGCTTTCTTT
CASSHVPGDGTEAFF
>NA|NA|TRBJ2-7|TRBV6-5
TGTTCCAGCAGTTACGGGCCAGCGAACGAGCAGTACTTC
CSSSYGPANEQYF
>NA|NA|TRBJ1-6|TRBV9
TGTGCCAGCAGCGTAATGACGGCAAATTCACCCCTCCACTTT
CASSVMTANSPLHF
>NA|NA|TRBJ2-2|TRBV7-3
TGTGCCAGCAGCCCAGACCGACTGGACACCGGGGAGCTGTTTTTT
CASSPDRLDTGELFF
>many|NA|TRBJ2-5|TRBV27
TGTGCCAGCAGTTTTCGCAGAATGGAGGAGACCCAGTACTTC
CASSFRRMEETQYF
>few|NA|TRBJ2-7|TRBV20-1
TGCAGTGGGGCAGGGTACAGCTCCTACGAGCAGTACTTC
CSGAGYSSYEQYF
>few|NA|TRBJ1-2|TRBV27
TGTGCCAGCACCTGGGGGGGGGTCAACTATGGCTACACCTTC
CASTWGGVNYGYTF
>many|NA|TRBJ1-1|TRBV15
TGTGCCACCAGCAGAGATTCGGGGGGGCCCACTGAAGCTTTCTTT
CATSRDSGGPTEAFF
>few|NA|TRBJ1-5|TRBV5-8
TGTGCCAGCAGCTTGGGACAATCCAAGTACCAGCCCCAGCATTTT
CASSLGQSKYQPQHF
>NA|NA|TRBJ1-1|TRBV9
TGTGCCAGCAGCGCGGGCCTGGCTGAAGCTTTCTTT
CASSAGLAEAFF